What follows are 6 T cell receptor beta chains derived from one specimen sequenced in a study of cytomegalovirus exposure and HLA in healthy donors. A multiplex PCR was run with 60 Vbeta primers and 13 Jbeta primers. Generated by immunoSEQ multiplex PCR, the TCRdb table keeps only in-frame clones and is missing some. The sample yields some 110,000 clones, 70% seen once. What was sequenced was PBMCs. All receptors derive from a young man in good health and CMV-seropositive.

The CDR3 nucleotides read TGCAGCGTTGAAGATGGCAGGGGAAGACGGGGGCAGTTCTTC. As protein: CSVEDGRGRRGQFF. The chain joins TRBV29-1 to TRBJ2-1; D perhaps matches TRBD1 (6 bases). Trimming removed 0 bases from V and 12 bases from J, with 18 bases in between. The CDR3 has 14 residues. The V gene's germline CDR1 is SQVTM and CDR2 ANQGSEA.

The V gene is TRBV28, the J gene TRBJ1-2; 7 bases map to TRBD1. Germline V gives CDR1 MDHEN, CDR2 SYDVKM. The CDR3 loop spans 17 amino acids. Unmatched junction bases numbered 18, after V lost 6 bases and J lost 5 bases. The CDR3 coding sequence is TGTGCCAGCAGACTCACACGACAGGGCGGTATCGGGTATGGCTACACCTTC. This codes for CASRLTRQGGIGYGYTF.

V usage is TRBV28 and J usage is TRBJ1-5, with a weak D call TRBD1 (6 bases). Germline values: CDR1 MDHEN, CDR2 SYDVKM. This CDR3 is 17 amino acids long. V was pared by 1 base and J by 5 bases, with 18 bases between. The CDR3 sequence: CASSLYDVRGRDQPQHF. The DNA of the CDR3 is TGTGCCAGCAGTTTATACGACGTCAGGGGAAGGGATCAGCCCCAGCATTTT.

This clone occurred a few times. The chain employs TRBV19 and TRBJ2-7; 8 nucleotides match TRBD1. The CDR3 is 15 amino acids. The V gene end was trimmed by 3 bases and the J gene end by 5 bases; junction bases not matched to a gene: 9. Germline CDR1 LNHDA, CDR2 SQIVND (reference sequence). The CDR3 is CASSIGQGISHEQYF. CDR3 nucleotides: TGTGCCAGTAGTATTGGACAGGGAATTTCCCACGAGCAGTACTTC.

The rearrangement links TRBV9 to TRBJ2-3, with 9 bases aligning to TRBD2. The CDR3 has 15 residues. Trimming removed 3 bases from V and 1 base from J; junction bases left unmatched: 3. Germline CDR1 is SGDLS and CDR2 is YYNGEE. The CDR3 nucleotides are TGTGCCAGCAGCGAACGGACTAGCGGCACAGATACGCAGTATTTT. This codes for CASSERTSGTDTQYF.

In the case of this clone: The germline gene is not matched at one end of the junction; a read error may be the cause. The chain couples TRBV7-4 to TRBJ2-7; 7 bases align to TRBD1. Germline V gene data show CDR1 as SGHVT and CDR2 as SQSDAQ. CDR3 size: 17 residues. The CDR3, as DNA: TGTACCAGCAGCTTAGCCCAAACACGGGACAGAATCTACAAGCAGTACTTC. Translation: CTSSLAQTRDRIYKQYF.